The next 23 T cell receptor beta chains were all read from a single sample in a study of cytomegalovirus exposure and HLA in healthy donors. Method: immunoSEQ multiplex PCR; TCRdb's copy keeps in-frame clones and lacks some. The sample contains 100,000 to 150,000 clones, around nine tenths of which appear only once. The sample was PBMCs. All receptors derive from a man in his late teens or twenties in good health and CMV-seropositive.

The chain carries TRBV28 and TRBJ1-5; D is possibly TRBD1 (6 bases). The germline V gene encodes CDR1 MDHEN and CDR2 SYDVKM. The CDR3 contains 16 residues. Trimming took off 1 base at V and 6 bases at J, with 16 bases between the two ends. The CDR3: CASSLSSGAGGQPQHF. CDR3 in DNA: TGTGCCAGCAGTTTATCGTCAGGGGCAGGTGGTCAGCCCCAGCATTTT. The full variable domain, rest sourced from reference TRBV28 and TRBJ1-5, is DVKVTQSSRYLVKRTGEKVFLECVQDMDHENMFWYRQDPGLGLRLIYFSYDVKMKEKGDIPEGYSVSREKKERFSLILESASTNQTSMYLCASSLSSGAGGQPQHFGDGTRLSIL.

The sample holds one count of this clone. The V call is TRBV4-1, the J call TRBJ1-5; D is possibly TRBD1 (6 bases). Germline lookup yields CDR1 MGHRA and CDR2 YSYEKL. Trimming removed 3 bases from V and 6 bases from J, with 12 bases in between. This CDR3 has 14 amino acids. CDR3: CASSQGGLFQPQHF. The CDR3 nucleotides are TGCGCCAGCAGCCAGGGGGGGCTTTTTCAGCCCCAGCATTTT.

This rearrangement joins TRBV5-4 to TRBJ2-7; 9 bases align to TRBD1. V trimming: 3 bases; J trimming: 2 bases; junction bases outside the gene matches: 3. CDR3 length: 14 amino acids. Germline CDR1 SGHNT, CDR2 YYREEE (reference sequence). The CDR3: CASSWTGAPYEQYF. Written as DNA, the CDR3 is TGTGCCAGCAGCTGGACAGGGGCACCCTACGAGCAGTACTTC.

The rearrangement links TRBV10-3 to TRBJ2-3; TRBD2 is a possible D gene (7 bases). Trimming cost V 11 bases and J 4 bases, with 19 bases left between them. The CDR3 is 14 residues long. Germline CDR1 ENHRY, CDR2 SYGVKD. In DNA, the CDR3 is TGTGCCTCCACACCGGGCGGGGGCCCAGATACGCAGTATTTT. Translating it yields CASTPGGGPDTQYF.

The chain joins TRBV5-6 to TRBJ1-2; the D gene is possibly TRBD1 (6 bases). V was cut by 4 bases and J by 2 bases, with 18 bases left in between. Germline values: CDR1 SGHDT, CDR2 YYEEEE. This CDR3 is built from 16 residues. The CDR3 coding sequence is TGTGCCAGCAGCCCGTCGGGGGGCTACCAAAACTATGGCTACACCTTC. This gives the protein CASSPSGGYQNYGYTF.

This sequence joins TRBV4-2 and TRBJ2-2; D may be TRBD2 (6 bases). This CDR3 contains 17 residues. V lost 0 bases, J lost 4 bases, and 15 bases lay in between. In germline, CDR1 is LGHNA, CDR2 YNFKEQ. The CDR3 DNA sequence: TGTGCCAGCAGCCAAGATCTTCGGGGGTTGGCCACCGGGGAGCTGTTTTTT. As protein: CASSQDLRGLATGELFF.

This clone was counted many times. This chain links TRBV6-1 with TRBJ2-7; TRBD2 matches at 7 bases. The CDR3 loop spans 15 amino acids. V gave up 1 base and J gave up 0 bases; unmatched junction bases: 3. Germline V lookup: CDR1 MNHNS, CDR2 SASEGT. CDR3 nucleotides: TGTGCCAGCAGTGAAGAAGTAGCGGGCTCCTACGAGCAGTACTTC. This codes for CASSEEVAGSYEQYF.

The gene calls are TRBV11-2 and TRBJ1-6, with a possible D match to TRBD1 (6 bases). The germline V gene encodes CDR1 SGHAT and CDR2 FQNNGV. This CDR3 region has 15 residues. Trimming shortened V by 2 bases and J by 4 bases, and 9 bases separated the two germline ends. CDR3 coding DNA: TGTGCCAGCAGCTTACAGGGGCGATATAATTCACCCCTCCACTTT. Translation: CASSLQGRYNSPLHF.

J is TRBJ2-7 and V is TRBV27; D remains ambiguous. Per germline, CDR1 MNHEY and CDR2 SMNVEV (reference sequence). CDR3 length: 13 residues. V was clipped by 2 bases and J by 1 base, with 6 bases between them. In DNA, the CDR3 is TGTGCCAGCAGTTTAACTGATTCCTACGAGCAGTACTTC. Protein: CASSLTDSYEQYF.

The rearrangement links TRBV28 to TRBJ1-6; tentatively, D is TRBD1 (5 bases). Trimming cost V 7 bases and J 1 base, with 17 bases left between them. This CDR3 has 17 amino acids. Germline V gene sequence: CDR1 MDHEN, CDR2 SYDVKM. CDR3 sequence reads: CASIKGRGESYNSPLHF. The CDR3 DNA reads as TGTGCCAGCATCAAAGGGAGGGGCGAATCCTATAATTCACCCCTCCACTTT. Complete variable domain (other parts from reference TRBV28 and TRBJ1-6): DVKVTQSSRYLVKRTGEKVFLECVQDMDHENMFWYRQDPGLGLRLIYFSYDVKMKEKGDIPEGYSVSREKKERFSLILESASTNQTSMYLCASIKGRGESYNSPLHFGNGTRLTVT.

The V and J genes are TRBV5-1 and TRBJ2-5, with TRBD1 as a possible D gene (5 bases). CDR3 length equals 14 residues. V lost 1 base and J lost 2, with 9 bases in between. CDR1 and CDR2 (germline): SGHRS, YFSETQ. The CDR3 spells CASSLIAGQETQYF. CDR3 DNA sequence: TGCGCCAGCAGCTTGATAGCAGGGCAAGAGACCCAGTACTTC.

The CDR3: CASSLNLMVGEDGYTF. As DNA, the CDR3 is TGTGCCAGCAGCTTGAATCTCATGGTAGGGGAGGATGGCTACACCTTC. This chain links TRBV5-6 with TRBJ1-2, with D tentatively TRBD1 (5 bases). Germline CDR1 SGHDT, CDR2 YYEEEE. Trimming cost V 1 base and J 6 bases, with 19 bases left between them. This CDR3 has 16 residues. The variable domain in full, with the rest retrieved from reference TRBV5-6 and TRBJ1-2, is DAGVTQSPTHLIKTRGQQVTLRCSPKSGHDTVSWYQQALGQGPQFIFQYYEEEERQRGNFPDRFSGHQFPNYSSELNVNALLLGDSALYLCASSLNLMVGEDGYTFGSGTRLTVV.

V gene TRBV4-2 combines with J gene TRBJ2-2; TRBD2 agrees at 9 bases. This CDR3 comprises 16 residues. Trimming cost V 4 bases and J 6 bases; bases outside gene matches: 9. The germline gives CDR1 LGHNA, CDR2 YNFKEQ. The CDR3 sequence is CASSLLLAGGPGELFF. The CDR3 region has the DNA TGTGCCAGCAGCCTACTCCTGGCGGGGGGGCCCGGGGAGCTGTTTTTT.

For the CDR3, the DNA is TGTGCCAGCAGCGCGACAGGGGGCGCTGGGGCCAACGTCCTGACTTTC. As protein: CASSATGGAGANVLTF. The chain combines TRBV11-2 with TRBJ2-6; 10 nucleotides agree with TRBD1. The J segment lost 2 bases and the V segment lost 5 bases, leaving 3 bases of the junction unmatched. There are 16 residues in the CDR3. Germline CDR1 is SGHAT and CDR2 is FQNNGV.

This clone was found once. The chain recombines TRBV2 with TRBJ1-4; TRBD1 matches at 7 bases. J lost 10 bases, V lost 5 bases, and 4 bases had no gene match. CDR1 and CDR2 (germline): SNHLY, FYNNEI. The CDR3 contains 12 residues. The CDR3 nucleotides are TGTGCCAGCAGTAAGAACAGGGGAAAACTGTTTTTT. Translation gives CASSKNRGKLFF.

The rearrangement joins TRBV7-2 to TRBJ1-3; 8 bases align to TRBD1. This CDR3 contains 15 residues. V dropped 5 bases and J dropped 0; count of bases not matched to a gene: 3. Per germline, CDR1 SGHTA and CDR2 FQGNSA. The CDR3 here is CASSVTGGSGNTIYF. CDR3 in DNA: TGTGCCAGCAGCGTAACAGGGGGCTCTGGAAACACCATATATTTT.

The V and J genes are TRBV5-6 and TRBJ2-7, with 7 positions matching TRBD1. With V trimmed by 0 bases and J by 3 bases, 3 bases remained unmatched. The germline CDR1 and CDR2 sequences are SGHDT and YYEEEE. CDR3 length: 14 residues. The CDR3 DNA reads TGTGCCAGCAGCTTGGGGGACAGCCTCTACGAGCAGTACTTC. Its translation is CASSLGDSLYEQYF.

The chain employs TRBV4-1 and TRBJ1-2; D unresolved. V was clipped by 3 bases and J by 8 bases, with 10 bases between them. Germline V gene lookup returns CDR1 MGHRA and CDR2 YSYEKL. The CDR3 spans 12 residues. The CDR3 nucleotides read TGCGCCAGCAGCCAGCACCGGAGCGGCTACACCTTC. This translates into CASSQHRSGYTF.

The rearrangement joins TRBV28 to TRBJ2-7, with 11 bases aligning to TRBD1. Trimming at V came to 6 bases and at J to 3 bases, leaving 13 bases not matched to a gene. Germline CDR1 reads MDHEN; CDR2 reads SYDVKM. This CDR3 has 17 amino acids. This CDR3 is CASSTRTGGVGIYEQYF. The CDR3 region has the DNA TGTGCCAGCAGCACCCGGACAGGGGGCGTCGGGATCTACGAGCAGTACTTC.

V gene TRBV5-6 combines with J gene TRBJ1-1; no definite D call. The germline CDR1 and CDR2 sequences are SGHDT and YYEEEE. V lost 0 bases to trimming and J lost 1 base, with 10 bases between them. CDR3 size: 15 residues. CDR3 bases: TGTGCCAGCAGCTTGGGAGGGCGGGGGAACACTGAAGCTTTCTTT. Amino acid sequence: CASSLGGRGNTEAFF.

The rearrangement joins TRBV19 to TRBJ2-1; no definite D call. The V and J ends lost 5 bases and 0 bases respectively, with 20 bases between them. The CDR3 is made up of 18 amino acids. Germline V gene sequence: CDR1 LNHDA, CDR2 SQIVND (reference sequence). CDR3 sequence (DNA): TGTGCCAGTAGTTTTTTTAGTTTTCATTCGAGCTCCTACAATGAGCAGTTCTTC. Protein: CASSFFSFHSSSYNEQFF.

This clone occurred once. The chain couples TRBV13 to TRBJ1-6; TRBD1 might be the D (6 bases). The CDR3 loop spans 12 amino acids. Germline CDR1 reads PRHDT; CDR2 reads FYEKMQ (reference sequence). The germline V and J ends were trimmed by 5 bases and 7 bases, with 6 bases remaining between them. CDR3 sequence: CASSQGNSPLHF. The CDR3 coding sequence is TGTGCCAGCAGCCAGGGGAATTCACCCCTCCACTTT.

The chain uses TRBV29-1 and TRBJ2-1, with a tentative D call TRBD2 (6 bases). Looked up from germline, CDR1 is SQVTM and CDR2 is ANQGSEA. The CDR3 extends over 16 amino acids. V dropped 3 bases and J dropped 0 bases, with 15 bases sitting between them. The DNA of the CDR3 is TGCAGCGTTGATAAATTTGCGGGAAGCTCCTACAATGAGCAGTTCTTC. Protein: CSVDKFAGSSYNEQFF.